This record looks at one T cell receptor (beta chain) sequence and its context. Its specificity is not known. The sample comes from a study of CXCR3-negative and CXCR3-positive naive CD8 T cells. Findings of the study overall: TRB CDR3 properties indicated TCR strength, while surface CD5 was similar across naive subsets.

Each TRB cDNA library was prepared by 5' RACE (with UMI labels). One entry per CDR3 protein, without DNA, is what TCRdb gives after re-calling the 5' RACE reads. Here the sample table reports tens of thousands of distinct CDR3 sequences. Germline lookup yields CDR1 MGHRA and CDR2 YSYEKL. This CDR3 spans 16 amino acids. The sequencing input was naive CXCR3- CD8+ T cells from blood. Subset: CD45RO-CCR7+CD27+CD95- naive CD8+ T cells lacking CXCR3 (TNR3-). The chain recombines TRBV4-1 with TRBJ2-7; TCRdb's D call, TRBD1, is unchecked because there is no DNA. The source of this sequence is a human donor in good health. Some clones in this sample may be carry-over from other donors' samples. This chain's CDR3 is CASSQDIPGGTSEQYF.